The T cell receptor (beta chain) under discussion was sequenced for a study of blood T cells in healthy people across ages. Per the germline V gene, CDR1 is DFQATT and CDR2 is SNEGSKA (reference sequence). The CDR3 is 11 amino acids. The V and J ends lost 7 bases and 2 bases respectively, with 8 bases between them. This clonotype was found a few times. Through a sample-barcoded 5' primer and a J-beta primer mix, a second PCR was run for roughly 7 to 12 cycles. In TCRdb, the 5' RACE reads were re-called with MiXCR into one record per CDR3 protein. The sample lists some 700,000 distinct CDR3 sequences, 22% occurring once.

Sequencing used blood. The J gene is TRBJ2-5, the V gene TRBV20-1; unclear D gene. The clonotype originates from a man between 70 and 80 years old in good health. The CDR3 bases are TGCAGTGAGTTAAAACAAGAGACCCAGTACTTC. As protein: CSELKQETQYF.